Sequencing of this T cell receptor beta chain was carried out in a study of identical twins. Study-level results: Modeled out-of-frame TCR alpha sharing in monozygotic twins fell below observed levels. While abundant cord blood beta clonotypes carried fewer insertions, memory repertoires showed no such pattern.

Deletions cut 2 bases from V and 2 bases from J, with 14 bases between. The CDR3 runs 16 residues. The V gene's germline CDR1 is MGHRA and CDR2 YSYEKL. Every donor was a healthy Caucasian. This clonotype was found many times. What it binds is unknown. A universal primer binding site was introduced by template switching. The final cDNA contained unique molecular identifiers. TCRdb reanalysed the 5' RACE reads using MiXCR and keeps one entry per CDR3 protein. There are around 160,000 distinct CDR3 sequences in the sample; under 4.5% occur only once, and more than 6.5% lies in the top ten. This chain joins TRBV4-1 and TRBJ2-3, with a tentative D call TRBD2 (6 bases). This receptor was taken from a man aged 18 to 29 in good health. Sequenced input: memory T cells sorted from blood. The DNA for the CDR3 is TGCGCCAGCAGCCAATCGGCGGGGAGAGTCACAGATACGCAGTATTTT. Translated: CASSQSAGRVTDTQYF.